This T cell receptor (beta chain) was captured by sequencing in a study of blood T cells in healthy people across ages. Primers used in a second PCR of roughly 6 to 11 cycles were a sample-barcoded 5' primer and a J-beta primer mix. TCRdb passed the 5' RACE reads through MiXCR, listing each CDR3 protein once. The sample holds about 1.7 million distinct CDR3 sequences, about 28% seen once. Germline trimming cut 1 base from V and 11 bases from J; bases unmatched to any gene: 10. This CDR3 is built from 14 residues. Germline-derived CDR1 and CDR2 are DFQATT and SNEGSKA (reference sequence). Extraction yielded at least 6 micrograms of total RNA per sample. In its sample, this clonotype was seen a few times.

The J gene is TRBJ2-5, the V gene TRBV20-1; 10 bases match TRBD1. The TCR originated in a woman in her 30s in good health. Sequencing input: blood. The CDR3 DNA sequence: TGCAGTGCTAGAGTTAGACAGGGGGCCTTGGAGCAGTACTTC. Amino acids: CSARVRQGALEQYF.